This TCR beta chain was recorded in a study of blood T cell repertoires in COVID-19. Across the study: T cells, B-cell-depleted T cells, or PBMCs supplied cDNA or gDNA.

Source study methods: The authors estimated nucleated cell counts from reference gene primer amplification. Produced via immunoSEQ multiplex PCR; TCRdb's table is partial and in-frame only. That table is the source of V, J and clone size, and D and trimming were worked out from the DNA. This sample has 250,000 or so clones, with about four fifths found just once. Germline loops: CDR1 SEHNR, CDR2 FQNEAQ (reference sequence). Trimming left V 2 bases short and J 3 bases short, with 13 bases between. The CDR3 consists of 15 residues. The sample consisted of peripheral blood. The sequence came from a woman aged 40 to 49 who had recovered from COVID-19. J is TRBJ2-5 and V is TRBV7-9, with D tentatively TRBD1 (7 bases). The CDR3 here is CASSLRRGTEETQYF. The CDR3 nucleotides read TGTGCCAGCAGCTTACGGCGCGGGACAGAAGAGACCCAGTACTTC.